These T cell receptor beta chains were read from a single sample in a study of cytomegalovirus exposure and HLA in healthy donors. Libraries were prepared by immunoSEQ multiplex PCR; TCRdb keeps only in-frame clonotypes and omits some of them. The sample carries fewer than 120,000 clones, approximately 82% recorded once. The sample consisted of PBMCs. Receptors were obtained from a man between 25 and 39 years old in good health and CMV-seropositive. Both conserved end residues are part of each CDR3. Fields, in order: J gene, D gene, clone size, V gene, CDR3 DNA, CDR3 protein. The D gene is left open where the match is weak. Part of the rows lack a size; the others show once, few, many or a class for expanded clones.

j_call: TRBJ2-7; d_call: TRBD2; clone_size: .; v_call: TRBV7-8; cdr3_nt: TGTGCCAGCAGCTTAGCGAGGATAGCGGGGGACCAGCCGACCTACGAGCAGTACTTC; cdr3_aa: CASSLARIAGDQPTYEQYF
j_call: TRBJ2-2; d_call: .; clone_size: .; v_call: TRBV6-4; cdr3_nt: TGTGCCAGCAGTAAGACAGTTACCGGGGAGCTGTTTTTT; cdr3_aa: CASSKTVTGELFF
j_call: TRBJ2-3; d_call: TRBD2; clone_size: .; v_call: TRBV7-7; cdr3_nt: TGTGCTAGCAGCCTTTTAGCGGGGGGGACAGATACGCAGTATTTT; cdr3_aa: CASSLLAGGTDTQYF
j_call: TRBJ2-7; d_call: TRBD1; clone_size: .; v_call: TRBV7-9; cdr3_nt: TGTTCCAGCAGCCCGGTTCGAGGGACAGGGGCCTACGAGCAGTACTTC; cdr3_aa: CSSSPVRGTGAYEQYF
j_call: TRBJ2-1; d_call: TRBD2; clone_size: few; v_call: TRBV23-1; cdr3_nt: TGCGCCAGCAGCCAAGTGGCGGGGGGCTACAATGAGCAGTTCTTC; cdr3_aa: CASSQVAGGYNEQFF
j_call: TRBJ2-3; d_call: .; clone_size: few; v_call: TRBV6-5; cdr3_nt: TGTGCCAGCAGTTACAGGGGGGGCCGCACAGATACGCAGTATTTT; cdr3_aa: CASSYRGGRTDTQYF
j_call: TRBJ1-2; d_call: TRBD1; clone_size: .; v_call: TRBV7-9; cdr3_nt: TGTGCCAGCACCTCCTTGACAGGGTTCAAATATGGCTACACCTTC; cdr3_aa: CASTSLTGFKYGYTF
j_call: TRBJ2-2; d_call: .; clone_size: medium-sized; v_call: TRBV18; cdr3_nt: TGTGCCAGCTCACCATCCCCAGGGGTCCGAAGGGGGGAGCTGTTTTTT; cdr3_aa: CASSPSPGVRRGELFF
j_call: TRBJ1-5; d_call: .; clone_size: .; v_call: TRBV27; cdr3_nt: TGTGCCAGCAGTTTAGACCCACAGGGAAATCAGCCCCAGCATTTT; cdr3_aa: CASSLDPQGNQPQHF
j_call: TRBJ1-4; d_call: TRBD1; clone_size: .; v_call: TRBV7-9; cdr3_nt: TGTGCCAGCAGCCCCGACAGGGCGAATGAAAAACTGTTTTTT; cdr3_aa: CASSPDRANEKLFF
j_call: TRBJ1-5; d_call: .; clone_size: .; v_call: TRBV6-6; cdr3_nt: TGTGCCAGCAGTTACCCCGTCAATCAGAATCAGCCCCAGCATTTT; cdr3_aa: CASSYPVNQNQPQHF
j_call: TRBJ1-2; d_call: .; clone_size: .; v_call: TRBV30; cdr3_nt: TGTGCCTGGAGAAGGGGCTATGGCTACACCTTC; cdr3_aa: CAWRRGYGYTF
j_call: TRBJ2-1; d_call: TRBD1; clone_size: few; v_call: TRBV28; cdr3_nt: TGTGCCAGCAGTTTAAGTAGGGTGGACAGGGATCCCTACAATGAGCAGTTCTTC; cdr3_aa: CASSLSRVDRDPYNEQFF
j_call: TRBJ2-1; d_call: .; clone_size: .; v_call: TRBV5-4; cdr3_nt: TGTGCCAGCAGCTTGGACAGGATCAATGAGCAGTTCTTC; cdr3_aa: CASSLDRINEQFF
j_call: TRBJ2-2; d_call: .; clone_size: .; v_call: TRBV28; cdr3_nt: TGTGCCAGTTCACCGGACACCTTAATAGGCGGGGAGCTGTTTTTT; cdr3_aa: CASSPDTLIGGELFF
j_call: TRBJ2-7; d_call: TRBD1; clone_size: .; v_call: TRBV28; cdr3_nt: TGTGCCAGCAGTCTTACAGGGGGCGGGGACTACGAGCAGTACTTC; cdr3_aa: CASSLTGGGDYEQYF
j_call: TRBJ2-3; d_call: .; clone_size: few; v_call: TRBV5-1; cdr3_nt: TGCGCCAGCAGCTTACCCACCACAGGGGCGAGCGGGGATACGCAGTATTTT; cdr3_aa: CASSLPTTGASGDTQYF
j_call: TRBJ2-1; d_call: TRBD2; clone_size: .; v_call: TRBV10-3; cdr3_nt: TGTGCCATCACTCGGGGGGGGGCGGACGTCCATGAGCAGTTCTTC; cdr3_aa: CAITRGGADVHEQFF
j_call: TRBJ1-2; d_call: .; clone_size: .; v_call: TRBV6-5; cdr3_nt: TGTGCCAGCAGTTACGGGGGGATCGGTGGCTACACCTTC; cdr3_aa: CASSYGGIGGYTF
j_call: TRBJ2-3; d_call: .; clone_size: .; v_call: TRBV19; cdr3_nt: TGTGCCAGTGCGGGACAGATCAGCACAGATACGCAGTATTTT; cdr3_aa: CASAGQISTDTQYF
j_call: TRBJ2-7; d_call: TRBD1; clone_size: .; v_call: TRBV9; cdr3_nt: TGTGCCAGCAGTACAGGGGGACATGAGCAGTACTTC; cdr3_aa: CASSTGGHEQYF
j_call: TRBJ1-1; d_call: .; clone_size: .; v_call: TRBV5-1; cdr3_nt: TGCGCCAGCAAATCGCCCGGGATGAACACTGAAGCTTTCTTT; cdr3_aa: CASKSPGMNTEAFF
j_call: TRBJ2-1; d_call: TRBD1; clone_size: .; v_call: TRBV7-9; cdr3_nt: TGTGCCAGCAGCCTGGACAGGGGGCTGGAAAATGAGCAGTTCTTC; cdr3_aa: CASSLDRGLENEQFF
j_call: TRBJ1-1; d_call: .; clone_size: .; v_call: TRBV19; cdr3_nt: TGTGCCAGTACCCCAGACAGAACGGCTGAAGCTTTCTTT; cdr3_aa: CASTPDRTAEAFF
j_call: TRBJ1-5; d_call: TRBD1; clone_size: .; v_call: TRBV10-3; cdr3_nt: TGTGCCATCGGTACCGGACAGGGCGGGATCAATCAGCCCCAGCATTTT; cdr3_aa: CAIGTGQGGINQPQHF
j_call: TRBJ1-3; d_call: .; clone_size: .; v_call: TRBV7-8; cdr3_nt: TGTGCCAGCAGCTCCGGACAACTCGGAAACACCATATATTTT; cdr3_aa: CASSSGQLGNTIYF
j_call: TRBJ2-2; d_call: .; clone_size: .; v_call: TRBV6-5; cdr3_nt: TGTGCCAGCAGTCCCCAGGGCGCAAACACCGGGGAGCTGTTTTTT; cdr3_aa: CASSPQGANTGELFF
j_call: TRBJ2-7; d_call: TRBD1; clone_size: .; v_call: TRBV28; cdr3_nt: TGTGCCAGCAGTTCGGGACAGCTAAACCTCGAGCAGTACTTC; cdr3_aa: CASSSGQLNLEQYF
j_call: TRBJ1-1; d_call: TRBD1; clone_size: .; v_call: TRBV28; cdr3_nt: TGTGCCAGCAGTGCAGGGGGACTTAACACTGAAGCTTTCTTT; cdr3_aa: CASSAGGLNTEAFF
j_call: TRBJ1-1; d_call: .; clone_size: .; v_call: TRBV19; cdr3_nt: TGTGCCAGTACTAACAGTAGGAACACTGAAGCTTTCTTT; cdr3_aa: CASTNSRNTEAFF
j_call: TRBJ1-1; d_call: TRBD1; clone_size: .; v_call: TRBV19; cdr3_nt: TGTGCCAGTAGTTGGGACAGGACTAACACTGAAGCTTTCTTT; cdr3_aa: CASSWDRTNTEAFF
j_call: TRBJ1-2; d_call: .; clone_size: .; v_call: TRBV5-4; cdr3_nt: TGTGCCAGCAGCTTCTGGAGTTCGATATGGGGCTACACCTTC; cdr3_aa: CASSFWSSIWGYTF
j_call: TRBJ1-6; d_call: .; clone_size: .; v_call: TRBV19; cdr3_nt: TGTGCCAGTAGTATCCCCCGTCGATACAGGAGAAATTCACCCCTCCACTTT; cdr3_aa: CASSIPRRYRRNSPLHF
j_call: TRBJ1-2; d_call: .; clone_size: .; v_call: TRBV6-5; cdr3_nt: TGTGCCAGCAGTTCCGCTGGGGGCGGGCATGGCTACACCTTC; cdr3_aa: CASSSAGGGHGYTF
j_call: TRBJ1-1; d_call: TRBD1; clone_size: few; v_call: TRBV29-1; cdr3_nt: TGCAGCGTTGAATCGGGGGACAGGCCAAGGCCTGAAGCTTTCTTT; cdr3_aa: CSVESGDRPRPEAFF
j_call: TRBJ2-1; d_call: .; clone_size: .; v_call: TRBV18; cdr3_nt: TGTGCCAGCTCACCACCAGGCCCTCCTAGTGATGAGCAGTTCTTC; cdr3_aa: CASSPPGPPSDEQFF
j_call: TRBJ2-5; d_call: TRBD2; clone_size: .; v_call: TRBV7-9; cdr3_nt: TGTGCCAGCAGCTTCCGGACTAGCGGTTTCCAAGAGACCCAGTACTTC; cdr3_aa: CASSFRTSGFQETQYF
j_call: TRBJ1-5; d_call: .; clone_size: .; v_call: TRBV19; cdr3_nt: TGTGCCAGTAGTATAGGCCAGGATTATAGCAATCAGCCCCAGCATTTT; cdr3_aa: CASSIGQDYSNQPQHF
j_call: TRBJ1-2; d_call: TRBD1; clone_size: .; v_call: TRBV27; cdr3_nt: TGTGCCAGCAGTCCGGCACAGGGGATCTATGGCTACACCTTC; cdr3_aa: CASSPAQGIYGYTF
j_call: TRBJ1-5; d_call: TRBD1; clone_size: .; v_call: TRBV6-1; cdr3_nt: TGTGCCAGCAGTCAGACAGGGAATCAGCCCCAGCATTTT; cdr3_aa: CASSQTGNQPQHF
j_call: TRBJ2-3; d_call: .; clone_size: once; v_call: TRBV30; cdr3_nt: TGTGCCTGGAGTACCATAGCAGGGCCAGGGCAGTATTTT; cdr3_aa: CAWSTIAGPGQYF
j_call: TRBJ1-2; d_call: .; clone_size: .; v_call: TRBV5-8; cdr3_nt: TGTGCCAGCAGCCCGGGGCCCGGACAGCCGAACTATGGCTACACCTTC; cdr3_aa: CASSPGPGQPNYGYTF
j_call: TRBJ1-4; d_call: .; clone_size: few; v_call: TRBV9; cdr3_nt: TGTGCCAGCAGCGTAGGAGTCTCCGGGGGTGAAAAACTGTTTTTT; cdr3_aa: CASSVGVSGGEKLFF
j_call: TRBJ2-3; d_call: TRBD1; clone_size: .; v_call: TRBV6-8; cdr3_nt: TGTGCCAGCCCTATCCCATACCTCGCCCCCTTCGACAGGGTATGTGATACGCAGTATTTT; cdr3_aa: CASPIPYLAPFDRVCDTQYF
j_call: TRBJ2-1; d_call: .; clone_size: once; v_call: TRBV11-2; cdr3_nt: TGTGCCAGCAGCTGGGGCGCGGGATACAATGAGCAGTTCTTC; cdr3_aa: CASSWGAGYNEQFF
j_call: TRBJ1-6; d_call: .; clone_size: once; v_call: TRBV7-9; cdr3_nt: TGTGCCAGCAGCCGACGGAGTAGCTCCTATAATTCACCCCCCCACTTT; cdr3_aa: CASSRRSSSYNSPPHF
j_call: TRBJ1-1; d_call: .; clone_size: few; v_call: TRBV19; cdr3_nt: TGTGCCAGTAGTATAGGGAGTATCGGCACTGAAGCTTTCTTT; cdr3_aa: CASSIGSIGTEAFF
j_call: TRBJ1-4; d_call: TRBD1; clone_size: .; v_call: TRBV5-4; cdr3_nt: TGTGCCAGCAGCAACGGACCGGGACAGGGAATGAAAGAAAAACTGTTTTTT; cdr3_aa: CASSNGPGQGMKEKLFF
j_call: TRBJ1-2; d_call: .; clone_size: few; v_call: TRBV6-5; cdr3_nt: TGTGCCAGCAGTCGAGGACTGGGCTGGGGCTATGGCTACACCTTC; cdr3_aa: CASSRGLGWGYGYTF
j_call: TRBJ2-7; d_call: TRBD1; clone_size: .; v_call: TRBV10-2; cdr3_nt: TGCGCCAGCAGTGATTCTGGGACAGGGGACTACGAGCAGTACTTC; cdr3_aa: CASSDSGTGDYEQYF
j_call: TRBJ2-5; d_call: TRBD1; clone_size: .; v_call: TRBV30; cdr3_nt: TGTGCCCGCGGGACAGGCGGTGAGACCCAGTACTTC; cdr3_aa: CARGTGGETQYF
j_call: TRBJ2-7; d_call: TRBD1; clone_size: once; v_call: TRBV2; cdr3_nt: TGTGCCAGCAGTGAGGGACAGGGTGGGGGCTCCTACGAGCAGTACTTC; cdr3_aa: CASSEGQGGGSYEQYF
j_call: TRBJ2-7; d_call: TRBD1; clone_size: .; v_call: TRBV6-5; cdr3_nt: TGTGCCAGCATCTCACAGGGGGCAAGCCGAGGCGAGCAGTACTTC; cdr3_aa: CASISQGASRGEQYF
j_call: TRBJ1-4; d_call: .; clone_size: .; v_call: TRBV11-2; cdr3_nt: TGTGCCAGCAGCTTAGGGGACTCCTGGGGTGAAAAACTGTTTTTT; cdr3_aa: CASSLGDSWGEKLFF
j_call: TRBJ2-3; d_call: .; clone_size: .; v_call: TRBV9; cdr3_nt: TGTGCCAGCAGCTCAGGACAAGACACAGATACGCAGTATTTT; cdr3_aa: CASSSGQDTDTQYF